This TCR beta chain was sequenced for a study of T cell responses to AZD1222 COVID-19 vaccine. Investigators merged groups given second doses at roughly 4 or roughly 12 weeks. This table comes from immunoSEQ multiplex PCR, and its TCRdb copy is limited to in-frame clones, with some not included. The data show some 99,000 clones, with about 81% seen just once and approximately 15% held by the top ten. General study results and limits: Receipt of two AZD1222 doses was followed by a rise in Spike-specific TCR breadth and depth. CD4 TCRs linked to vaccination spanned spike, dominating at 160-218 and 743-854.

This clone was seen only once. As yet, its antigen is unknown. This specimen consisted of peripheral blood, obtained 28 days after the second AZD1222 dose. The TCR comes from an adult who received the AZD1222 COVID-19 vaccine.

CDR3 region: CSAITTEEAFF. The DNA of the CDR3 is TGCAGTGCTATTACTACGGAGGAAGCTTTCTTT. The chain combines TRBV20-1 with TRBJ1-1; no firm D call. Per the germline V gene, CDR1 is DFQATT and CDR2 is SNEGSKA (reference sequence). CDR3 length: 11 amino acids. V was shortened by 4 bases and J by 8 bases, with 11 bases between the two germline ends.